The T cell receptor beta chain under discussion was sequenced for a study of PD-1 blockade in classical Hodgkin lymphoma. Study observations and caveats: It was CD4+ TCR diversity, not CD8+, that rose significantly by C4D1.

Each patient experienced a relapse that followed autologous stem cell transplantation, and brentuximab vedotin exposure varied. Thawed PBMCs yielded CD4+ T cells through magnetic negative selection. Germline V CDR1 and CDR2: SNHLY, FYNNEI. V dropped 4 bases and J dropped 3; count of bases not matched to a gene: 3. There are 15 residues in the CDR3. With regard to this clone: Its cognate antigen is unknown.

Here immunoSEQ multiplex PCR was the method, and the copy in TCRdb shows in-frame clones only, minus some. The table lists 17,000 or so clones, around four fifths of them singletons, with 1% in the top ten. The V call is TRBV2, the J call TRBJ2-3; 11 bases map to TRBD2. The origin of this receptor is a human donor with classical Hodgkin lymphoma. The sequences come from CD4+ T cells from blood, collected at baseline. CDR3 loop: CASSGSSGRTDTQYF. The CDR3 coding sequence is TGTGCCAGCAGTGGTTCTAGCGGGAGGACAGATACGCAGTATTTT.